A selection of T cell receptor beta chains follows, all from one sample in a study of T-cell reconstitution after alpha-beta-depleted transplantation in children. TCRdb re-called the PCR reads through MiXCR, storing one row per CDR3 protein. The repertoire consists of 750,000 to 950,000 distinct CDR3 sequences, with roughly 15% occurring once and the leading ten covering roughly 4.8%. Sequenced here: PBMCs, mostly from graft donor cells, sampled 360 days after TCRalphabeta/CD19-depleted stem cell transplant. The receptors derive from a male patient aged 10 to 17 who had a stem cell transplant for acute lymphoblastic leukemia, so the T cells may come from the graft donor. The conserved cysteine and the conserved F or W are not part of the CDR3 here. Fields, in order: V gene, J gene, CDR3 protein.

v_gene: TRBV24-1; j_gene: TRBJ2-5; CDR3aa: ATKSGTQETQY
v_gene: TRBV6-1; j_gene: TRBJ2-7; CDR3aa: ASSEGLPPYEQY
v_gene: TRBV4-1; j_gene: TRBJ2-7; CDR3aa: ASSQEEGWELTYEQY
v_gene: TRBV6-5; j_gene: TRBJ2-7; CDR3aa: ASSYSPSQGQGYEQY
v_gene: TRBV5-1; j_gene: TRBJ2-7; CDR3aa: ASSLSWEKGAEQY
v_gene: TRBV12-3/TRBV12-4; j_gene: TRBJ2-7; CDR3aa: ASSLIRGYEQY
v_gene: TRBV7-9; j_gene: TRBJ2-2; CDR3aa: ASSSRSEAAGELF
v_gene: TRBV5-1; j_gene: TRBJ2-1; CDR3aa: ASSLERAFGEQF
v_gene: TRBV7-9; j_gene: TRBJ2-3; CDR3aa: ASSAPGQGPDTQY
v_gene: TRBV24-1; j_gene: TRBJ2-7; CDR3aa: ATSPTGEGRSYEQY
v_gene: TRBV7-3; j_gene: TRBJ1-2; CDR3aa: ASSLGQGSVDYGYT
v_gene: TRBV6-5; j_gene: TRBJ2-1; CDR3aa: ASSYSVILAGRNEQF
v_gene: TRBV19; j_gene: TRBJ2-7; CDR3aa: ASSVGWESYEQY
v_gene: TRBV20-1; j_gene: TRBJ1-4; CDR3aa: SARDIPIRSTNEKLF
v_gene: TRBV4-2; j_gene: TRBJ2-3; CDR3aa: ASRRTTSSPTDTQY
v_gene: TRBV12-3/TRBV12-4; j_gene: TRBJ2-7; CDR3aa: ASRGGGRYEQY
v_gene: TRBV14; j_gene: TRBJ2-3; CDR3aa: ASSPQHLTDTQY
v_gene: TRBV7-8; j_gene: TRBJ1-5; CDR3aa: ASSLAGGNNQPQH
v_gene: TRBV29-1; j_gene: TRBJ2-2; CDR3aa: SVVWGTLTGELF
v_gene: TRBV10-3; j_gene: TRBJ1-2; CDR3aa: AISESVTGRNYGYT
v_gene: TRBV4-1; j_gene: TRBJ2-6; CDR3aa: ASSQEFRVSGANVLT
v_gene: TRBV7-7; j_gene: TRBJ2-3; CDR3aa: ATSRAGPTDTQY
v_gene: TRBV27; j_gene: TRBJ2-7; CDR3aa: ASSRTLAGLSSYEQY
v_gene: TRBV28; j_gene: TRBJ1-1; CDR3aa: ASAPHRRTEAF
v_gene: TRBV12-3/TRBV12-4; j_gene: TRBJ2-7; CDR3aa: ASSFGLLRYEQY
v_gene: TRBV6-5; j_gene: TRBJ2-1; CDR3aa: ASSYGIAGDVEQF
v_gene: TRBV5-1; j_gene: TRBJ2-3; CDR3aa: ASRVGVAGPSDTQY
v_gene: TRBV6-2/TRBV6-3; j_gene: TRBJ2-5; CDR3aa: ASSYLGGQETQY
v_gene: TRBV12-3/TRBV12-4; j_gene: TRBJ1-1; CDR3aa: ASSLAHGGIVTTEAF
v_gene: TRBV5-6; j_gene: TRBJ2-4; CDR3aa: ASSITQGNIQY
v_gene: TRBV29-1; j_gene: TRBJ2-1; CDR3aa: SVDPGARRSEQF
v_gene: TRBV12-3/TRBV12-4; j_gene: TRBJ1-6; CDR3aa: ASSPRDRILH
v_gene: TRBV29-1; j_gene: TRBJ2-6; CDR3aa: SVWLDSGANVLT
v_gene: TRBV12-3/TRBV12-4; j_gene: TRBJ2-7; CDR3aa: ASSFLAGASYEQY
v_gene: TRBV5-5; j_gene: TRBJ2-7; CDR3aa: ASSLAGGYRPYEQY
v_gene: TRBV7-6; j_gene: TRBJ2-7; CDR3aa: ASSLGGGGVDEQY
v_gene: TRBV24-1; j_gene: TRBJ1-2; CDR3aa: ATSTPGALGYT
v_gene: TRBV9; j_gene: TRBJ2-3; CDR3aa: ASSVGGPRTDTQY
v_gene: TRBV5-1; j_gene: TRBJ2-6; CDR3aa: ASSLRGALSGANVLT
v_gene: TRBV12-3/TRBV12-4; j_gene: TRBJ1-3; CDR3aa: ASSLAPDDTIY
v_gene: TRBV12-3/TRBV12-4; j_gene: TRBJ2-3; CDR3aa: ASSRMGTSGTRTDTQY
v_gene: TRBV5-1; j_gene: TRBJ1-1; CDR3aa: ASSSRTDTEAF
v_gene: TRBV10-3; j_gene: TRBJ2-7; CDR3aa: AIRGTKYEQY
v_gene: TRBV12-3/TRBV12-4; j_gene: TRBJ2-3; CDR3aa: TSSPGGRTSGRDTQY
v_gene: TRBV7-2; j_gene: TRBJ2-1; CDR3aa: ASNLDSSYNEQF
v_gene: TRBV2; j_gene: TRBJ2-1; CDR3aa: ASRYGTYNEQF
v_gene: TRBV7-9; j_gene: TRBJ2-1; CDR3aa: ASSLRRIGRDEQF
v_gene: TRBV2; j_gene: TRBJ2-7; CDR3aa: ASSFAGHFYEQY
v_gene: TRBV5-1; j_gene: TRBJ2-5; CDR3aa: ASSSYSGVETQY
v_gene: TRBV7-6; j_gene: TRBJ2-1; CDR3aa: ASSLARGIVQF
v_gene: TRBV9; j_gene: TRBJ2-7; CDR3aa: ASSARRGQGAHEQY